The rows below give T cell receptor beta chains drawn from one sample of a study of early T cells in non-severe SARS-CoV-2 infection. TCRdb passed the 5' RACE reads through MiXCR, listing each CDR3 protein once. Among tens of thousands of distinct CDR3 sequences, 5% to 7% were seen once, and the ten largest hold roughly 8.1%. The sample was whole blood. These receptors all stem from an adult who was a healthcare worker with PCR-confirmed SARS-CoV-2 infection or an uninfected control (not recorded which). Each CDR3 is given with its conserved first and last residue. Fields, in order: clone size, D gene, V gene, J gene, CDR3 protein, CDR3 DNA. A D gene is named only where the DNA matches it firmly. Clone size is not always given. Where it is, it says once, few, many or a class for expanded clones.

abundance: few; d_gene: .; v_gene: TRBV5-1; j_gene: TRBJ2-2; CDR3aa: CASSLAGLGGGTGELFF; CDR3nt: TGCGCCAGCAGCTTGGCCGGACTCGGGGGCGGCACCGGGGAGCTGTTTTTT
abundance: few; d_gene: .; v_gene: TRBV20-1; j_gene: TRBJ1-5; CDR3aa: CSAREGGSSNQPQHF; CDR3nt: TGCAGTGCTAGAGAGGGGGGCAGTAGCAATCAGCCCCAGCATTTT
abundance: .; d_gene: .; v_gene: TRBV18; j_gene: TRBJ1-1; CDR3aa: CASSPPTAGDTEAFF; CDR3nt: TGTGCCAGCTCACCACCGACGGCAGGGGACACTGAAGCTTTCTTT
abundance: few; d_gene: .; v_gene: TRBV27; j_gene: TRBJ1-3; CDR3aa: CASSWQGPPLPGNTIYF; CDR3nt: TGTGCCAGCAGTTGGCAGGGGCCGCCCCTCCCTGGAAACACCATATATTTT
abundance: few; d_gene: .; v_gene: TRBV30; j_gene: TRBJ2-2; CDR3aa: CAWSVPDGSGSGELFF; CDR3nt: TGTGCCTGGAGTGTACCAGACGGGAGTGGGTCCGGGGAGCTGTTTTTT
abundance: .; d_gene: TRBD2; v_gene: TRBV7-2; j_gene: TRBJ2-3; CDR3aa: CASSRLAGGPGDTQYF; CDR3nt: TGTGCCAGCAGCCGCTTAGCGGGAGGGCCGGGGGATACGCAGTATTTT
abundance: many; d_gene: .; v_gene: TRBV7-8; j_gene: TRBJ2-2; CDR3aa: CASSLERLRRPNTGELFF; CDR3nt: TGTGCCAGCAGCTTAGAACGGTTACGCCGTCCGAACACCGGGGAGCTGTTTTTT
abundance: few; d_gene: .; v_gene: TRBV24-1; j_gene: TRBJ2-5; CDR3aa: CATSDPTMVETQYF; CDR3nt: TGTGCCACCAGTGATCCAACAATGGTGGAGACCCAGTACTTC
abundance: few; d_gene: .; v_gene: TRBV7-9; j_gene: TRBJ2-3; CDR3aa: CASSPGRSITDTQYF; CDR3nt: TGTGCCAGCAGCCCCGGACGTTCCATCACCGATACGCAGTATTTT
abundance: .; d_gene: .; v_gene: TRBV28; j_gene: TRBJ1-5; CDR3aa: CASSLPGGQPQHF; CDR3nt: TGTGCCAGCAGTCTCCCGGGGGGTCAGCCCCAGCATTTT
abundance: .; d_gene: .; v_gene: TRBV5-1; j_gene: TRBJ1-4; CDR3aa: CASSLTSPLFF; CDR3nt: TGCGCCAGCAGCTTGACTAGTCCACTGTTTTTT
abundance: .; d_gene: .; v_gene: TRBV6-2/TRBV6-3; j_gene: TRBJ1-6; CDR3aa: CASGEATGSNSPLHF; CDR3nt: TGTGCCAGCGGAGAGGCAACAGGGTCTAATTCACCCCTCCACTTT
abundance: .; d_gene: .; v_gene: TRBV10-2; j_gene: TRBJ2-1; CDR3aa: CASSEPSSYNEQFF; CDR3nt: TGCGCCAGCAGTGAGCCGAGCTCCTACAATGAGCAGTTCTTC
abundance: many; d_gene: TRBD1; v_gene: TRBV5-1; j_gene: TRBJ2-7; CDR3aa: CASSWGQDLSEQYF; CDR3nt: TGCGCCAGCAGCTGGGGACAGGACCTCTCCGAGCAGTACTTC
abundance: .; d_gene: TRBD1; v_gene: TRBV5-1; j_gene: TRBJ1-2; CDR3aa: CASRSEPGQNYGYTF; CDR3nt: TGCGCCAGCAGGTCCGAGCCGGGACAGAACTATGGCTACACCTTC
abundance: .; d_gene: .; v_gene: TRBV28; j_gene: TRBJ2-1; CDR3aa: CASSPMREQFF; CDR3nt: TGTGCCAGCAGTCCGATGCGGGAGCAGTTCTTC
abundance: .; d_gene: TRBD1; v_gene: TRBV20-1; j_gene: TRBJ1-6; CDR3aa: CSASFPGGSNSPLHF; CDR3nt: TGCAGTGCTAGCTTCCCAGGGGGCTCAAATTCACCCCTCCACTTT
abundance: .; d_gene: TRBD1; v_gene: TRBV7-9; j_gene: TRBJ1-4; CDR3aa: CASSLKGAHNEKLFF; CDR3nt: TGTGCCAGCAGCTTAAAGGGGGCCCATAATGAAAAACTGTTTTTT
abundance: many; d_gene: .; v_gene: TRBV20-1; j_gene: TRBJ1-4; CDR3aa: CSARDPFGGGSEKLFF; CDR3nt: TGCAGTGCTAGAGATCCCTTCGGGGGGGGCTCTGAAAAACTGTTTTTT
abundance: few; d_gene: TRBD1; v_gene: TRBV6-1; j_gene: TRBJ2-3; CDR3aa: CASSRKQGASTDTQYF; CDR3nt: TGTGCCAGCAGTCGGAAACAGGGGGCGAGCACAGATACGCAGTATTTT
abundance: .; d_gene: TRBD2; v_gene: TRBV9; j_gene: TRBJ2-1; CDR3aa: CASSKGTSADNEQFF; CDR3nt: TGTGCCAGCAGCAAAGGGACTAGCGCCGACAATGAGCAGTTCTTC
abundance: many; d_gene: TRBD1; v_gene: TRBV7-7; j_gene: TRBJ2-5; CDR3aa: CASSSGTEQETQYF; CDR3nt: TGTGCCAGCAGCTCCGGGACAGAACAAGAGACCCAGTACTTC
abundance: .; d_gene: .; v_gene: TRBV6-1; j_gene: TRBJ1-5; CDR3aa: CASRGGTFLNQPQHF; CDR3nt: TGTGCCAGCAGAGGCGGGACATTTCTCAACCAGCCCCAGCATTTT
abundance: .; d_gene: .; v_gene: TRBV3-2; j_gene: TRBJ1-2; CDR3aa: CASSGKGPYNYGYTF; CDR3nt: TGTGCCAGCAGCGGAAAGGGGCCCTATAACTATGGCTACACCTTC
abundance: .; d_gene: .; v_gene: TRBV9; j_gene: TRBJ2-7; CDR3aa: CASSVDAYYSYEQYF; CDR3nt: TGTGCCAGCAGCGTAGACGCCTATTACTCCTACGAGCAGTACTTC
abundance: many; d_gene: TRBD1; v_gene: TRBV12-3/TRBV12-4; j_gene: TRBJ1-6; CDR3aa: CASSRPGQGISPLHF; CDR3nt: TGTGCCAGCAGCAGACCGGGACAGGGGATTTCACCCCTCCACTTT
abundance: many; d_gene: .; v_gene: TRBV27; j_gene: TRBJ2-2; CDR3aa: CASSLRRTLGSGELFF; CDR3nt: TGTGCCAGCAGTTTAAGGAGAACCCTCGGTAGCGGGGAGCTGTTTTTT
abundance: many; d_gene: .; v_gene: TRBV2; j_gene: TRBJ1-5; CDR3aa: CASSARGISNQPQHF; CDR3nt: TGTGCCAGCAGTGCACGAGGGATAAGCAATCAGCCCCAGCATTTT
abundance: many; d_gene: .; v_gene: TRBV2; j_gene: TRBJ2-7; CDR3aa: CASRGPYEQYF; CDR3nt: TGTGCCAGCAGGGGGCCCTACGAGCAGTACTTC
abundance: few; d_gene: .; v_gene: TRBV28; j_gene: TRBJ1-1; CDR3aa: CASSFGQTEAFF; CDR3nt: TGTGCCAGCAGTTTCGGTCAGACTGAAGCTTTCTTT
abundance: .; d_gene: TRBD2; v_gene: TRBV27; j_gene: TRBJ2-1; CDR3aa: CASSRLGPTAGVVFDEQFF; CDR3nt: TGTGCCAGCAGCCGTTTAGGCCCAACAGCGGGAGTAGTTTTCGATGAGCAGTTCTTC
abundance: many; d_gene: .; v_gene: TRBV20-1; j_gene: TRBJ1-2; CDR3aa: CSARDLSDGTGYTF; CDR3nt: TGCAGTGCTAGAGATCTATCGGACGGTACAGGCTACACCTTC
abundance: .; d_gene: .; v_gene: TRBV5-1; j_gene: TRBJ1-2; CDR3aa: CASSLENSNYGYTF; CDR3nt: TGCGCCAGCAGCTTGGAGAACTCTAACTATGGCTACACCTTC
abundance: many; d_gene: .; v_gene: TRBV11-2; j_gene: TRBJ2-7; CDR3aa: CASSLGQSTTYEQYF; CDR3nt: TGTGCCAGCAGCTTAGGACAGTCCACTACCTACGAGCAGTACTTC
abundance: .; d_gene: .; v_gene: TRBV20-1; j_gene: TRBJ2-1; CDR3aa: CSARDLTGSYEQFF; CDR3nt: TGCAGTGCTAGAGATCTCACGGGTAGCTATGAGCAGTTCTTC
abundance: many; d_gene: TRBD1; v_gene: TRBV25-1; j_gene: TRBJ1-6; CDR3aa: CASSDGTGLGALHF; CDR3nt: TGTGCCAGCAGTGATGGGACAGGGCTTGGGGCCCTCCACTTT
abundance: many; d_gene: .; v_gene: TRBV28; j_gene: TRBJ2-2; CDR3aa: CASSSGTSNTGELFF; CDR3nt: TGTGCCAGCAGCTCCGGGACGTCGAACACCGGGGAGCTGTTTTTT
abundance: many; d_gene: .; v_gene: TRBV5-4; j_gene: TRBJ1-6; CDR3aa: CASSLSGDVYNSPLHF; CDR3nt: TGTGCCAGCAGCTTGTCGGGGGATGTCTATAATTCACCCCTCCACTTT
abundance: many; d_gene: TRBD2; v_gene: TRBV20-1; j_gene: TRBJ2-1; CDR3aa: CSARVLGLAFNEQFF; CDR3nt: TGCAGTGCTAGAGTACTCGGACTAGCGTTCAATGAGCAGTTCTTC
abundance: .; d_gene: TRBD1; v_gene: TRBV5-8; j_gene: TRBJ2-1; CDR3aa: CASSLVMGQGAIQFF; CDR3nt: TGTGCCAGCAGCTTGGTAATGGGACAGGGGGCTATCCAGTTCTTC
abundance: medium-sized; d_gene: .; v_gene: TRBV6-5; j_gene: TRBJ1-2; CDR3aa: CASSLRDGYGYTF; CDR3nt: TGTGCCAGCAGTCTCCGGGACGGATATGGCTACACCTTC
abundance: many; d_gene: .; v_gene: TRBV7-9; j_gene: TRBJ1-2; CDR3aa: CASSLARVPYGYTF; CDR3nt: TGTGCCAGCAGCTTAGCCCGGGTTCCCTATGGCTACACCTTC
abundance: few; d_gene: .; v_gene: TRBV29-1; j_gene: TRBJ1-2; CDR3aa: CSVATYYGYTF; CDR3nt: TGCAGCGTCGCGACTTATTATGGCTACACCTTC
abundance: many; d_gene: TRBD2; v_gene: TRBV7-9; j_gene: TRBJ2-7; CDR3aa: CASSLGFSGRPGEQYF; CDR3nt: TGTGCCAGCAGCTTAGGATTTAGCGGGAGGCCTGGTGAGCAGTACTTC
abundance: many; d_gene: .; v_gene: TRBV15; j_gene: TRBJ2-7; CDR3aa: CATSRDLGSTLTTYEQYF; CDR3nt: TGTGCCACCAGCAGAGATCTCGGCAGTACCCTGACTACCTACGAGCAGTACTTC
abundance: many; d_gene: TRBD1; v_gene: TRBV7-2; j_gene: TRBJ2-3; CDR3aa: CASSPDRVSSDTQYF; CDR3nt: TGTGCCAGCAGCCCGGACAGGGTATCATCAGATACGCAGTATTTT
abundance: many; d_gene: .; v_gene: TRBV5-8; j_gene: TRBJ2-7; CDR3aa: CASRMFYEQYF; CDR3nt: TGTGCCAGTAGGATGTTCTACGAGCAGTACTTC
abundance: many; d_gene: .; v_gene: TRBV6-6; j_gene: TRBJ1-1; CDR3aa: CATENSAGVGTEAFF; CDR3nt: TGTGCCACCGAAAACTCGGCGGGGGTAGGGACTGAAGCTTTCTTT
abundance: .; d_gene: TRBD1; v_gene: TRBV10-3; j_gene: TRBJ1-1; CDR3aa: CAINPGQTNTEAFF; CDR3nt: TGTGCCATCAATCCGGGACAGACGAACACTGAAGCTTTCTTT
abundance: few; d_gene: .; v_gene: TRBV5-1; j_gene: TRBJ1-6; CDR3aa: CASSLGPGENSPLHF; CDR3nt: TGCGCCAGCAGCTTGGGGCCAGGGGAAAATTCACCCCTCCACTTT
abundance: many; d_gene: TRBD1; v_gene: TRBV7-9; j_gene: TRBJ1-1; CDR3aa: CASSRRGRNTEAFF; CDR3nt: TGTGCCAGCAGCCGCAGGGGGCGAAACACTGAAGCTTTCTTT
abundance: .; d_gene: TRBD1; v_gene: TRBV5-1; j_gene: TRBJ2-1; CDR3aa: CASSLAGGASYNEQFF; CDR3nt: TGCGCCAGCAGCTTGGCAGGGGGCGCGTCCTACAATGAGCAGTTCTTC
abundance: many; d_gene: .; v_gene: TRBV5-1; j_gene: TRBJ2-1; CDR3aa: CASSSIRVTGGPSYNEQFF; CDR3nt: TGCGCCAGCAGCTCGATCCGAGTTACAGGAGGTCCATCATACAATGAGCAGTTCTTC
abundance: many; d_gene: .; v_gene: TRBV14; j_gene: TRBJ2-1; CDR3aa: CASSRLQESEQFF; CDR3nt: TGTGCCAGCAGCCGCTTACAGGAGTCAGAGCAGTTCTTC
abundance: .; d_gene: TRBD1; v_gene: TRBV12-3/TRBV12-4; j_gene: TRBJ1-2; CDR3aa: CASSLATGGGYTF; CDR3nt: TGTGCCAGCAGTTTAGCAACAGGGGGTGGCTACACCTTC
abundance: .; d_gene: .; v_gene: TRBV5-1; j_gene: TRBJ2-1; CDR3aa: CASSLLDEGVEQFF; CDR3nt: TGCGCCAGCAGCTTGCTGGACGAAGGAGTTGAGCAGTTCTTC
abundance: .; d_gene: .; v_gene: TRBV10-2; j_gene: TRBJ2-5; CDR3aa: CASSEIASGRLQETQYF; CDR3nt: TGCGCCAGCAGTGAAATCGCGTCGGGGAGACTTCAAGAGACCCAGTACTTC
abundance: many; d_gene: TRBD1; v_gene: TRBV7-2; j_gene: TRBJ2-7; CDR3aa: CASTPTGGGAYEQYF; CDR3nt: TGTGCCAGCACACCGACAGGGGGAGGTGCCTACGAGCAGTACTTC
abundance: .; d_gene: .; v_gene: TRBV3-1; j_gene: TRBJ2-2; CDR3aa: CASSQVATGELFF; CDR3nt: TGTGCCAGCAGCCAAGTCGCCACCGGGGAGCTGTTTTTT